The entry that follows covers one T cell receptor (beta chain) sequence. This entry is derived from a study of blood T cell repertoires in COVID-19. Data came from immunoSEQ multiplex PCR; TCRdb stores just in-frame clones and leaves some out. Altogether 90,000 or so clones are present, approximately 90% being singletons, with the ten largest covering roughly 2%. Trimming cost V 4 bases and J 2 bases, with 12 bases left between them. This CDR3 is built from 14 residues. Germline V gives CDR1 MNHEY, CDR2 SMNVEV (reference sequence). The sequenced material came from peripheral blood. The TCR sequence derives from a human donor with active COVID-19. The donor label of this sample is uncertain. The V gene is TRBV27, the J gene TRBJ2-7, with D possibly TRBD1 on 5 matching bases. The CDR3 nucleotides read TGTGCCAGCAGTTCTAGGACAAGGCCCTACGAGCAGTACTTC. It specifies CASSSRTRPYEQYF.